Only a few counts were recorded for the clone carrying this TCR beta chain. This specimen belongs to a study of patients and donors after allogeneic stem cell transplantation. The junction had 6 bases not matched to a gene; V was cut back by 5 bases and J by 9 bases. The CDR3 length is 14 residues. The V gene's germline CDR1 is PRHDT and CDR2 FYEKMQ (reference sequence). MiXCR, applied by TCRdb to the RT-PCR reads, yields one record per CDR3 protein. The sample has roughly 190,000 distinct CDR3 sequences, 41% seen once. Specimen: blood, either unsorted or a sorted T cell fraction (not recorded which). The sequence came from a human donor who was either an allogeneic HSCT recipient or a stem cell or donor lymphocyte infusion donor (not recorded which). It is not recorded whose cells these are; they may come from a transplant donor. The chain couples TRBV13 to TRBJ1-6; the match to TRBD1 covers 8 bases. The CDR3 loop reads CASSLPGQVSPLHF. DNA of the CDR3: TGTGCCAGCAGCCTCCCGGGACAGGTTTCACCCCTCCACTTT.